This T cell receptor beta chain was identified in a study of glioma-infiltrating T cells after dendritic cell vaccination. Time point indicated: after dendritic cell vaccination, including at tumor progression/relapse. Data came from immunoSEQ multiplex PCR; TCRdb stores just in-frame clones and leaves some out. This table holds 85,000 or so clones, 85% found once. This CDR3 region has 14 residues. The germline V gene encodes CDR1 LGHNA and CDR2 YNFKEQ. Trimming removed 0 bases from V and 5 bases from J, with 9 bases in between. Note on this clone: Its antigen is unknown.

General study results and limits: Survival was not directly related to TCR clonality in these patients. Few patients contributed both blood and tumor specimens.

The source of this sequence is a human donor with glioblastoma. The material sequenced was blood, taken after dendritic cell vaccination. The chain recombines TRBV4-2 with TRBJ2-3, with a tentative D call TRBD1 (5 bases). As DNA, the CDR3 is TGTGCCAGCAGCCAAGATATTAGGGGAGATACGCAGTATTTT. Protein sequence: CASSQDIRGDTQYF.